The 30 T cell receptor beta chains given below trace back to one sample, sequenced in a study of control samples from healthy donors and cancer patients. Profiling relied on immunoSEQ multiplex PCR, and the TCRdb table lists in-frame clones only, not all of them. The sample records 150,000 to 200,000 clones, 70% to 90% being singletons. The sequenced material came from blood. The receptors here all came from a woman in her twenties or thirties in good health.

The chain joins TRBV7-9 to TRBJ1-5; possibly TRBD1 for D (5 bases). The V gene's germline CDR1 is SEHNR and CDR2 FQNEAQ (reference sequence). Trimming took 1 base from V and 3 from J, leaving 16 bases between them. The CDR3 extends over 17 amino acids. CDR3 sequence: CASSLVRPGGTNQPQHF. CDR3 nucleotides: TGTGCCAGCAGCTTAGTCCGGCCTGGAGGGACCAATCAGCCCCAGCATTTT. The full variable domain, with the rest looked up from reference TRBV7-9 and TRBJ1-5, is DTGVSQNPRHKITKRGQNVTFRCDPISEHNRLYWYRQTLGQGPEFLTYFQNEAQLEKSRLLSDRFSAERPKGSFSTLEIQRTEQGDSAMYLCASSLVRPGGTNQPQHFGDGTRLSIL.

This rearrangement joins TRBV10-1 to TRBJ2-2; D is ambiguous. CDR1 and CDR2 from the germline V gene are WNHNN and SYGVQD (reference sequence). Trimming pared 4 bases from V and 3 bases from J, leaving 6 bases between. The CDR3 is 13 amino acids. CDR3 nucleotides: TGCGCCAGCAGTGCCCAGTACACCGGGGAGCTGTTTTTT. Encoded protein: CASSAQYTGELFF.

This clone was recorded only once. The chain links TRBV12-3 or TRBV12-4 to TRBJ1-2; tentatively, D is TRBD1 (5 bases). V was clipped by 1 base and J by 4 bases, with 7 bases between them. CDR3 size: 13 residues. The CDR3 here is CASSLGGAYGYTF. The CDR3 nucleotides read TGTGCCAGCAGTTTAGGAGGGGCCTATGGCTACACCTTC.

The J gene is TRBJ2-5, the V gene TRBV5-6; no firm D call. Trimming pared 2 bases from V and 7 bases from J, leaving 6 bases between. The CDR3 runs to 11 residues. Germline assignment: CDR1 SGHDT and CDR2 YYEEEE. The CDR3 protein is CASSFGSTQYF. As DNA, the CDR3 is TGTGCCAGCAGCTTCGGGTCGACCCAGTACTTC.

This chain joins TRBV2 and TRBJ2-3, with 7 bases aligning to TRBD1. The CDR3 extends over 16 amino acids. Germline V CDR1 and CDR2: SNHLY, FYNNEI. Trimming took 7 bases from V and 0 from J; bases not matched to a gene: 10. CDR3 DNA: TGTGCCAGCACTTTAAGGGGGCTGATTAGCACAGATACGCAGTATTTT. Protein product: CASTLRGLISTDTQYF.

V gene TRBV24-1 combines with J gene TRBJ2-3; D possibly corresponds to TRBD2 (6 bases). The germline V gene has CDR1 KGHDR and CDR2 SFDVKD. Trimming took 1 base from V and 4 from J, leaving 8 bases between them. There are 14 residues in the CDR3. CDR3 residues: CATSDFRRADTQYF. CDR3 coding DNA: TGTGCCACCAGTGATTTTCGGAGGGCAGATACGCAGTATTTT.

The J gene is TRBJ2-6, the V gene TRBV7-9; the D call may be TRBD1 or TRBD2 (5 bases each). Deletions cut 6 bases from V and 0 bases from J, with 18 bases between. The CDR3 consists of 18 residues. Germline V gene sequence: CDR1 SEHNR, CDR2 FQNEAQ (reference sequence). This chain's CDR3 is CASSWGWGPNSGANVLTF. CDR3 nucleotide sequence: TGTGCCAGCAGTTGGGGGTGGGGACCCAACTCTGGGGCCAACGTCCTGACTTTC.

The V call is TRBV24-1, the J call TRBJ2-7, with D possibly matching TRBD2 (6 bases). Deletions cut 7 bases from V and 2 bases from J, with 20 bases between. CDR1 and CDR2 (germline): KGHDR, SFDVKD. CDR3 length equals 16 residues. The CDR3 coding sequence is TGTGCCACCAGGCCCGGGACTGAGCACCTTCCCTACGAGCAGTACGTC. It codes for CATRPGTEHLPYEQYV.

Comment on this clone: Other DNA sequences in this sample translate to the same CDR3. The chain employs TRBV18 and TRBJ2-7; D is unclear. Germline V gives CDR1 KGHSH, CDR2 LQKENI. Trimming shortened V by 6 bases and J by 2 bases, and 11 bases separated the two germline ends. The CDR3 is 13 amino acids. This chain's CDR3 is CASSPTVTYEQYF. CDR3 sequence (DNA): TGTGCCAGCTCCCCGACCGTAACCTACGAGCAGTACTTC. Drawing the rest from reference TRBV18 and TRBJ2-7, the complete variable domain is NAGVMQNPRHLVRRRGQEARLRCSPMKGHSHVYWYRQLPEEGLKFMVYLQKENIIDESGMPKERFSAEFPKEGPSILRIQQVVRGDSAAYFCASSPTVTYEQYFGPGTRLTVT.

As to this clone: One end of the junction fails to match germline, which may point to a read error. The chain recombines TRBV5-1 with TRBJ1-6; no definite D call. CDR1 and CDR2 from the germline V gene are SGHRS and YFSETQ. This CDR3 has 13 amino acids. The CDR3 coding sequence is TGCGCCAGCAACTTGGAGGCAAATTCACCCCTCCACTTT. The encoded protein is CASNLEANSPLHF.

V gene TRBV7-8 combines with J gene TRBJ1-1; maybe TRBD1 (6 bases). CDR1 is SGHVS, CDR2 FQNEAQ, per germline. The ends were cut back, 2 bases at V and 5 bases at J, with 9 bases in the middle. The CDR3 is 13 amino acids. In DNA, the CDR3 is TGTGCCAGCAGCTTAAGGGGGTGGACTGAAGCTTTCTTT. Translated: CASSLRGWTEAFF.

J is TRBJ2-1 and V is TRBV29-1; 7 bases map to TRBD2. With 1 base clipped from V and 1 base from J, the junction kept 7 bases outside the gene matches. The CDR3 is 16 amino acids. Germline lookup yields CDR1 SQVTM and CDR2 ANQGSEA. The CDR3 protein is CSVEGAAGISYNEQFF. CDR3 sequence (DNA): TGCAGCGTTGAAGGCGCAGCGGGAATTTCCTACAATGAGCAGTTCTTC.

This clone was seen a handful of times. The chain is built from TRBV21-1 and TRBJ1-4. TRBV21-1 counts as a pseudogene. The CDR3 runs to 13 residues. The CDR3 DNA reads TGTGCCAGCAGCAGCCGGGGCCGAGAAAAACTGTTTTTT. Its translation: CASSSRGREKLFF.

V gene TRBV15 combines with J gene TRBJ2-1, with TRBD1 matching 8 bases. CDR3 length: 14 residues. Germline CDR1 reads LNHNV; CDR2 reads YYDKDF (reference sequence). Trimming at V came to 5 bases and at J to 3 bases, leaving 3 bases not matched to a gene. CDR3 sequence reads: CATSAGTGYNEQFF. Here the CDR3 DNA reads TGTGCCACCAGCGCCGGGACAGGCTACAATGAGCAGTTCTTC.

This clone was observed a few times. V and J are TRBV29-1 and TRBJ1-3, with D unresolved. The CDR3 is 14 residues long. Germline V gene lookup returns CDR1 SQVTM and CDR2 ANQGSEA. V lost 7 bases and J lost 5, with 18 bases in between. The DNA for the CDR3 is TGCAGCGGTATTCTCCTTGGGGAGAGAAACACCATATATTTT. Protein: CSGILLGERNTIYF.

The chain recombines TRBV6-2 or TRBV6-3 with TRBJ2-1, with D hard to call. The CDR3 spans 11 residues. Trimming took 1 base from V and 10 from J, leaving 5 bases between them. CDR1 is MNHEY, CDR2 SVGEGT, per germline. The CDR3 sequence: CASSYWREQFF. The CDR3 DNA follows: TGTGCCAGCAGTTACTGGCGGGAGCAGTTCTTC.

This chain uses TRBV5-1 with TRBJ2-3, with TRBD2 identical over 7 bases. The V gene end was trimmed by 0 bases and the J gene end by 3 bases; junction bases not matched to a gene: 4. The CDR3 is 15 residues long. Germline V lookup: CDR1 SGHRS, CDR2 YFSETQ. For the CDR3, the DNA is TGCGCCAGCAGCTTGGATAGAGCGGGAACAGATACGCAGTATTTT. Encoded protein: CASSLDRAGTDTQYF.

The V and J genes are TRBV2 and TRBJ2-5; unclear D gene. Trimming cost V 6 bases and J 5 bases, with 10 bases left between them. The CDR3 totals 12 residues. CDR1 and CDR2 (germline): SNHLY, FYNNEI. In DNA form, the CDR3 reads TGTGCCAGCAGAGACCTAGGGGAGACCCAGTACTTC. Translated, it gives CASRDLGETQYF. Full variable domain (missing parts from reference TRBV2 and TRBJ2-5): EPEVTQTPSHQVTQMGQEVILRCVPISNHLYFYWYRQILGQKVEFLVSFYNNEISEKSEIFDDQFSVERPDGSNFTLKIRSTKLEDSAMYFCASRDLGETQYFGPGTRLLVL.

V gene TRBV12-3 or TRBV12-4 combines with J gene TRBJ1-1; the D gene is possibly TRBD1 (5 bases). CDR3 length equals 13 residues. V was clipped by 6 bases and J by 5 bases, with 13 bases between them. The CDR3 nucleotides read TGTGCCAGCAGCACCCGACAGCGGACTGAAGCTTTCTTT. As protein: CASSTRQRTEAFF.

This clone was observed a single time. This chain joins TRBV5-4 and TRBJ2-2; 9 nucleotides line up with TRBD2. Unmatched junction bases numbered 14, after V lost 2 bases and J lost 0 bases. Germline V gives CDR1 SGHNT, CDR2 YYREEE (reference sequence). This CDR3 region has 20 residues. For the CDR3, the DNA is TGTGCCAGCAGCTTATGGCGGGGGGGCCTATCCCGGCCGAACACCGGGGAGCTGTTTTTT. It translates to CASSLWRGGLSRPNTGELFF.

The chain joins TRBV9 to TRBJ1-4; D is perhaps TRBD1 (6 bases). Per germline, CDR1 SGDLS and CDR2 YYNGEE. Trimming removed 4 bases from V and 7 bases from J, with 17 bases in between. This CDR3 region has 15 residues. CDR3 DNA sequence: TGTGCCAGCAGCTCTCCCACAGGGCAGGGTGAAAAACTGTTTTTT. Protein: CASSSPTGQGEKLFF.

CDR3 bases: TGTGCCAGCCGCCAACAGGGTAGATCCTATAATTCACCCCTCCACTTT. This translates into CASRQQGRSYNSPLHF. The chain combines TRBV11-3 with TRBJ1-6; weak D call: TRBD1 (6 bases). The CDR3 runs to 16 residues. V lost 8 bases to trimming and J lost 1 base, with 15 bases between them. Germline V gives CDR1 SGHNT, CDR2 YENEEA. Complete variable domain (other parts from reference TRBV11-3 and TRBJ1-6): EAGVVQSPRYKIIEKKQPVAFWCNPISGHNTLYWYLQNLGQGPELLIRYENEEAVDDSQLPKDRFSAERLKGVDSTLKIQPAELGDSAVYLCASRQQGRSYNSPLHFGNGTRLTVT.

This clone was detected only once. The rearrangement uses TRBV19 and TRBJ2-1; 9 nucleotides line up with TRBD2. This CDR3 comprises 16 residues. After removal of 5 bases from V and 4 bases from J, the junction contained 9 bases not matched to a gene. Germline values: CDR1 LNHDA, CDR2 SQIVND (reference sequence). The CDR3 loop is CASSLAGIQLYNEQFF. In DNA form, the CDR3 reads TGTGCCAGTAGTCTAGCGGGGATTCAACTATACAATGAGCAGTTCTTC.

CDR3 sequence (DNA): TGTGCCAGTAGTGCTTCCTATAATTCACCCCTCCACTTT. Encoded protein: CASSASYNSPLHF. This chain uses TRBV19 with TRBJ1-6; D not certain. CDR3 length: 13 amino acids. CDR1 and CDR2 (germline): LNHDA, SQIVND (reference sequence). The V end lost 5 bases, the J end lost 1 base, and 3 bases lay between the germline ends.

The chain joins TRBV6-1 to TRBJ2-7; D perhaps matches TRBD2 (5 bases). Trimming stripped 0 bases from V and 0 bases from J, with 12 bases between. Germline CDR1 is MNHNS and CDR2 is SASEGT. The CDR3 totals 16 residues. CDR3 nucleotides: TGTGCCAGCAGTGAAGCGCGGCGGGCATTCTCCTACGAGCAGTACTTC. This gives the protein CASSEARRAFSYEQYF.

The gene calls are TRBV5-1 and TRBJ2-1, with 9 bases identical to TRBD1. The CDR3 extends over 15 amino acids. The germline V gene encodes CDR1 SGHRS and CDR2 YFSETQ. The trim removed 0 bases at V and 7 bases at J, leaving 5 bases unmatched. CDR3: CASSLDRGRLNEQFF. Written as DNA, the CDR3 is TGCGCCAGCAGCTTGGACAGGGGGCGGCTAAATGAGCAGTTCTTC.

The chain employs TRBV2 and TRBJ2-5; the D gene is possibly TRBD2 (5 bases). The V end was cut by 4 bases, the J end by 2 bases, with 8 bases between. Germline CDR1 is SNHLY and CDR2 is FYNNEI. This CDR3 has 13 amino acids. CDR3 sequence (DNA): TGTGCCAGCAGTGGAGCGGTACAAGAGACCCAGTACTTC. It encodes CASSGAVQETQYF.

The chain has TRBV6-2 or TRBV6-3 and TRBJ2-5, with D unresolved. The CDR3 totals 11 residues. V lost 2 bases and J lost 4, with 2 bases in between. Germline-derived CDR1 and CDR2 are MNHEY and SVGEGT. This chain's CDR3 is CASSYIETQYF. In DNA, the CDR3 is TGTGCCAGCAGTTACATAGAGACCCAGTACTTC.

The CDR3 coding sequence is TGTGCCAGCAGCCAAGATTGGACTAGCGGGAGAAGTTGGAACACCGGGGAGCTGTTTTTT. It yields the protein CASSQDWTSGRSWNTGELFF. V is TRBV4-2 and J is TRBJ2-2; 13 bases are shared with TRBD2. The J segment lost 1 base and the V segment lost 0 bases, leaving 8 bases of the junction unmatched. The germline CDR1 and CDR2 sequences are LGHNA and YNFKEQ. The CDR3 loop spans 20 amino acids.

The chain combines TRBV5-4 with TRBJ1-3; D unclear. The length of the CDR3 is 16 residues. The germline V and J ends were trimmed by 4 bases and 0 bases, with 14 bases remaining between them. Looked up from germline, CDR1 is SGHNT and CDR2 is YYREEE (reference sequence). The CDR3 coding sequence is TGTGCCAGCAGCCCACGGAGCGGAGTCTCTGGAAACACCATATATTTT. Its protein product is CASSPRSGVSGNTIYF.